What follows are 19 T cell receptor beta chains derived from one specimen sequenced in a study of T cell repertoires in cytomegalovirus infection. A single record per CDR3 protein comes from TCRdb applying MiXCR to the reads. The profile covers 140,000 to 150,000 distinct CDR3 sequences, with about 31% appearing a single time and 52% taken by the ten largest. Their recognized antigens are unknown. The specimen was CD8+ T cells from cultured PBMCs, collected from culture after CMV antigen stimulation. These receptors were taken from a human donor in good health (CMV status not recorded). Some clones in this sample may be carry-over from other donors' samples.

This sequence joins TRBV12-3 or TRBV12-4 and TRBJ2-7; TRBD1 agrees at 7 bases. CDR3 size: 15 residues. Germline trimming cut 3 bases from V and 3 bases from J; bases unmatched to any gene: 8. The CDR3 reads CASSFLGQSLYEQYF. The CDR3 DNA is TGTGCCAGCAGTTTTTTGGGACAGTCCCTCTACGAGCAGTACTTC.

There are many counts of this clonotype. This chain uses TRBV4-1 with TRBJ2-2; possibly TRBD1 or TRBD2 for D (6 bases each). CDR3 length: 16 amino acids. The V end was cut by 0 bases, the J end by 6 bases, with 14 bases between. Germline CDR1 MGHRA, CDR2 YSYEKL. The CDR3 loop is CASSQDAGRGPGELFF. CDR3 nucleotides: TGCGCCAGCAGCCAAGACGCAGGTCGGGGGCCCGGGGAGCTGTTTTTT.

The rearrangement joins TRBV12-5 to TRBJ2-7; the D gene could be TRBD1 or TRBD2 (5 bases each). CDR3 length: 11 amino acids. Germline V gene sequence: CDR1 LGHNT, CDR2 FRNRAP. V gave up 4 bases and J gave up 6 bases, with 7 bases separating them. The DNA for the CDR3 is TGTGCTAGTGGTTGGGACGGCGAGCAGTACTTC. This codes for CASGWDGEQYF.

The rearrangement links TRBV14 to TRBJ2-3; tentative D call: TRBD2 (5 bases). This CDR3 spans 19 amino acids. Deletions cut 4 bases from V and 0 bases from J, with 23 bases between. Germline CDR1 is SGHDN and CDR2 is FVKESK. The CDR3 bases are TGTGCCAGCAGCCCACACGGCCCATGGGCGGGCGGTAGCACAGATACGCAGTATTTT. Its protein product is CASSPHGPWAGGSTDTQYF.

CDR3 residues: CAISESGQGQDTQYF. CDR3 nucleotide sequence: TGTGCCATCAGTGAGTCGGGACAGGGGCAAGATACGCAGTATTTT. The chain carries TRBV10-3 and TRBJ2-3; 10 nucleotides agree with TRBD1. CDR1 and CDR2 from the germline V gene are ENHRY and SYGVKD. Trimming cost V 0 bases and J 5 bases; bases outside gene matches: 2. The CDR3 is 15 residues long.

About this clonotype: A read error may explain this, as a much larger clone is one base away. J is TRBJ2-3 and V is TRBV7-2, with 10 bases lining up with TRBD2. Germline V CDR1 and CDR2: SGHTA, FQGNSA. The CDR3 length is 15 residues. The CDR3 nucleotides read TGTGCCAGCAGCTCAGCGGGGGGGAGCACAGATGCGCAGTATTTT. Translated: CASSSAGGSTDAQYF.

A remark on this clonotype: At one end, the junction sequence differs from germline, possibly due to a read error. The gene calls are TRBV11-3 and TRBJ2-3; D call uncertain. The CDR3 is 15 residues long. Germline CDR1 reads SGHNT; CDR2 reads YENEEA. The CDR3 nucleotides are TGTGCCAGTAGCTTAGAGTGCACGGCCGCAGATACGCAGTATTTT. Translation gives CASSLECTAADTQYF.

This clonotype appeared a few times. The chain couples TRBV7-9 to TRBJ1-1; possibly TRBD1 for D (5 bases). The CDR3 has 16 amino acids. V was trimmed by 5 bases and J by 1 base, leaving 17 bases between them. CDR1 SEHNR and CDR2 FQNEAQ come from the germline V gene (reference sequence). CDR3 sequence: CASSSLMGVSNTEAFF. In DNA form, the CDR3 reads TGTGCCAGCAGCAGCTTAATGGGGGTCTCGAACACTGAAGCTTTCTTT.

The rearrangement links TRBV2 to TRBJ2-2; D unresolved. Germline CDR1 SNHLY, CDR2 FYNNEI. V was cut by 4 bases and J by 10 bases, with 4 bases left in between. This CDR3 spans 10 amino acids. CDR3 sequence reads: CASSGQELFF. CDR3 in DNA: TGTGCCAGCAGTGGCCAGGAGCTGTTTTTT.

This chain joins TRBV15 and TRBJ1-6; no definite D call. From germline, CDR1 is LNHNV and CDR2 YYDKDF (reference sequence). The CDR3 contains 12 residues. Trimming took 5 bases from V and 7 from J, leaving 6 bases between them. The chain's CDR3 is CATSQVNSPLHF. The CDR3 bases are TGTGCCACCAGCCAAGTGAATTCACCCCTCCACTTT.

V and J are TRBV13 and TRBJ1-6; 8 nucleotides match TRBD1. V shed 5 bases, J shed 9 bases, and the junction held 6 bases outside the gene matches. In germline, CDR1 is PRHDT, CDR2 FYEKMQ (reference sequence). The CDR3 is 14 amino acids. The CDR3 DNA is TGTGCCAGCAGCCTCGGACAGGGTACTTCACCCCTCCACTTT. This encodes CASSLGQGTSPLHF.

The V call is TRBV5-4, the J call TRBJ2-5; TRBD1 might be the D (5 bases). Germline assignment: CDR1 SGHNT and CDR2 YYREEE (reference sequence). V lost 5 bases and J lost 1, with 9 bases in between. The CDR3 is 13 amino acids. The CDR3 loop is CASSYDSQETQYF. DNA of the CDR3: TGTGCCAGCAGTTACGACAGCCAAGAGACCCAGTACTTC.

The CDR3 here is CASSPTWTPSYEQYF. The CDR3 bases are TGTGCCAGCAGCCCTACCTGGACCCCCTCCTACGAGCAGTACTTC. This rearrangement joins TRBV7-9 to TRBJ2-7; D not certain. V was shortened by 5 bases and J by 0 bases, with 14 bases between the two germline ends. The V gene's germline CDR1 is SEHNR and CDR2 FQNEAQ (reference sequence). The CDR3 contains 15 residues.

At least ten counts were recorded for this clonotype. The chain combines TRBV7-6 with TRBJ2-5, with 7 bases matching TRBD1. V dropped 0 bases and J dropped 5; count of bases not matched to a gene: 3. Germline V lookup: CDR1 SGHVS, CDR2 FNYEAQ. The CDR3 consists of 14 residues. The CDR3 coding sequence is TGTGCCAGCAGCTTAGCGACAGGGCTGGAGACCCAGTACTTC. It is translated as CASSLATGLETQYF.

A single count supports this clonotype. The V gene is TRBV6-5, the J gene TRBJ2-3; D is unclear. Trimming stripped 1 base from V and 3 bases from J, with 5 bases between. CDR3 length equals 13 residues. CDR1 is MNHEY, CDR2 SVGAGI, per germline. CDR3 bases: TGTGCCAGCAGTTACTTGCAGACAGATACGCAGTATTTT. Protein: CASSYLQTDTQYF.

This clonotype was detected only a few times. The gene calls are TRBV11-2 and TRBJ2-5; D unclear. Germline CDR1 is SGHAT and CDR2 is FQNNGV. The CDR3 sequence is 16 residues long. V was clipped by 4 bases and J by 6 bases, with 21 bases between them. The CDR3 protein is CASSSGFGDKGKTQYF. CDR3 DNA: TGTGCCAGCAGCTCCGGGTTTGGGGATAAGGGAAAGACCCAGTACTTC.

As concerns this clonotype: An end of the junction does not agree with germline; a read error may underlie this. V and J are TRBV7-3 and TRBJ1-1; D gene ambiguous. Germline loops: CDR1 SGHTA, CDR2 FQGTGA. The CDR3 is 14 residues long. The CDR3 region has the DNA TGCTCATCCAGGCCAGGCCTGGTGAACACTGAAGCTTTCTTT. This encodes CSSRPGLVNTEAFF.

This chain links TRBV24-1 with TRBJ2-1; D call uncertain. This CDR3 comprises 13 residues. V was clipped by 4 bases and J by 3 bases, with 6 bases between them. Germline V gene sequence: CDR1 KGHDR, CDR2 SFDVKD. The CDR3, as DNA: TGTGCCACCAGTGACCCCAGCTACAATGAGCAGTTCTTC. It codes for CATSDPSYNEQFF.

This clonotype was counted a few times. This rearrangement joins TRBV7-6 to TRBJ2-2; 8 nucleotides line up with TRBD2. There are 15 residues in the CDR3. After removal of 6 bases from V and 3 bases from J, the junction contained 6 bases not matched to a gene. Per germline, CDR1 SGHVS and CDR2 FNYEAQ. CDR3 sequence reads: CASRLGGDYTGELFF. Written as DNA, the CDR3 is TGTGCCAGCAGACTCGGGGGGGATTACACCGGGGAGCTGTTTTTT.